This TCR beta chain comes out of a study of long-term antiretroviral therapy in people with HIV. CDR1 and CDR2 (germline): MNHEY, SVGAGI. Trimming cost V 6 bases and J 3 bases; bases outside gene matches: 5. CDR3 length equals 14 residues. It was version v3.0 of the immunoSEQ assay that was run at survey level. Profiling relied on immunoSEQ multiplex PCR, and the TCRdb table lists in-frame clones only, not all of them. The sample yields some 29,000 clones, over 90% seen once. On this clone: Antigen specificity is unknown.

Whole-study findings and limits: Comparison with controls showed narrower CDR3 length ranges in HIV repertoires. The study lacked data on ART adherence, viral resistance or therapy changes. Someone took the blood between about 2004 and 2018, maybe while older ART regimens were in use.

The rearrangement uses TRBV6-5 and TRBJ1-1; 9 bases fit TRBD1. This clonotype originated in a man between 35 and 55 years old with HIV. The specimen comprised unsorted PBMCs, sampled 6.2 years after starting antiretroviral therapy. CDR3: CASRGTGWHTEAFF. CDR3 sequence (DNA): TGTGCCAGCAGGGGGACAGGGTGGCACACTGAAGCTTTCTTT.